Presented here are 6 T cell receptor beta chains from one specimen sequenced in a study of blood T cell repertoires in COVID-19. TCRdb keeps only in-frame clones here, not all; method: immunoSEQ multiplex PCR. The sample records 160,000 or so clones, 80% to 90% being singletons. The sequenced sample was peripheral blood. The receptors stem from a woman aged 60-70 years who had recovered from COVID-19.

This clone came up once. V usage is TRBV28 and J usage is TRBJ1-6; D is perhaps TRBD1 (5 bases). With 6 bases removed from V and 10 bases from J, the gap between germline ends came to 13 bases. CDR1 and CDR2 (germline): MDHEN, SYDVKM. The CDR3 consists of 13 residues. In DNA, the CDR3 is TGTGCCAGCAGGGCCAGGGCCGGGTCACCCCTCCACTTT. Translating it yields CASRARAGSPLHF.

V is TRBV7-9 and J is TRBJ2-2; tentative D call: TRBD2 (5 bases). Germline CDR1 and CDR2: SEHNR and FQNEAQ (reference sequence). The CDR3 sequence is 13 residues long. V gave up 2 bases and J gave up 13 bases, with 14 bases separating them. As DNA, the CDR3 is TGTGCCAGCAGCTTATATGGGGAGCGTGGGCTGTTTTTT. Protein: CASSLYGERGLFF.

J is TRBJ1-3 and V is TRBV28; weak D call: TRBD1 (5 bases). The CDR3 is 14 amino acids. Per germline, CDR1 MDHEN and CDR2 SYDVKM. Trimming cost V 5 bases and J 1 base, with 9 bases left between them. In DNA form, the CDR3 reads TGTGCCAGCAGTGGGCGGGGGTCTGGAAACACCATATATTTT. This encodes CASSGRGSGNTIYF.

This clone turned up a few times. The rearrangement joins TRBV7-9 to TRBJ1-2; D remains unclear. This CDR3 spans 14 amino acids. V gave up 4 bases and J gave up 2 bases, with 11 bases separating them. Germline lookup yields CDR1 SEHNR and CDR2 FQNEAQ (reference sequence). The CDR3 reads CASSSSNSNYGYTF. CDR3 sequence (DNA): TGTGCCAGCAGCTCCAGTAACAGCAACTATGGCTACACCTTC.

V and J are TRBV29-1 and TRBJ2-7; D is possibly TRBD2 (6 bases). The CDR3 covers 12 residues. V was shortened by 2 bases and J by 5 bases, with 10 bases between the two germline ends. Germline CDR1 SQVTM, CDR2 ANQGSEA. The CDR3 is CSVEFPGDEQYF. The CDR3 bases are TGCAGCGTTGAATTCCCGGGGGACGAGCAGTACTTC.

This clone appeared a single time. V is TRBV6-6 and J is TRBJ2-5; 8 bases fit TRBD1. The germline gives CDR1 MNHNY, CDR2 SVGAGI (reference sequence). The CDR3 length is 17 residues. Germline trimming cut 5 bases from V and 4 bases from J; bases unmatched to any gene: 15. The CDR3 DNA sequence: TGTGCCAGCAGTCCCCGTCTGAGGGACAGGAGAGGAGAGACCCAGTACTTC. It encodes CASSPRLRDRRGETQYF.